These T cell receptor beta chains were read from a single sample in a study of blood T cell repertoires in COVID-19. Using immunoSEQ multiplex PCR, the repertoire was profiled, and TCRdb retains in-frame clones only, with some absent. The sample includes roughly 130,000 clones, around nine tenths of them seen just once. The source material was peripheral blood. These receptors were obtained from a man aged 55 to 70 with COVID-19, enrolled during active disease. CDR3s include the opening cysteine and the closing phenylalanine or tryptophan. The order of the fields is V gene, J gene, D gene, clone size, CDR3 DNA, CDR3 protein. D genes are given only for firm matches. Rows give clone size only sometimes, using once, few, many, or a class for an expanded clone.

V gene: TRBV11-2
J gene: TRBJ2-1
D gene: TRBD2
clone size: NA
CDR3 DNA: TGTGCCAGCAGCTCCATCCGCGGGGGGTACAATGAGCAGTTCTTC
CDR3 protein: CASSSIRGGYNEQFF

V gene: TRBV7-9
J gene: TRBJ2-1
D gene: TRBD2
clone size: NA
CDR3 DNA: TGTGCCAGCAGCTCCTCCAGGACTAGCTTTGAGCAGTTCTTC
CDR3 protein: CASSSSRTSFEQFF

V gene: TRBV6-5
J gene: TRBJ2-6
D gene: NA
clone size: NA
CDR3 DNA: TGTGCCAGCAGTTCATTCTACTCTGGGGCCAACGTCCTGACTTTC
CDR3 protein: CASSSFYSGANVLTF

V gene: TRBV6-4
J gene: TRBJ1-1
D gene: NA
clone size: NA
CDR3 DNA: TGTGCCAGCAGGGAAACGCGGTACACTGAAGCTTTCTTT
CDR3 protein: CASRETRYTEAFF

V gene: TRBV6-2/TRBV6-3
J gene: TRBJ1-2
D gene: NA
clone size: NA
CDR3 DNA: TGTGCCAGCAGTTTACAGGGACCGGGTGGCTACACCTTC
CDR3 protein: CASSLQGPGGYTF

V gene: TRBV14
J gene: TRBJ2-3
D gene: NA
clone size: NA
CDR3 DNA: TGTGCCAGCAGCCAAGAAGTGGGCTCAGATACGCAGTATTTT
CDR3 protein: CASSQEVGSDTQYF

V gene: TRBV19
J gene: TRBJ2-7
D gene: TRBD2
clone size: NA
CDR3 DNA: TGTGCCAGTAGTATTGGAAGACTAGCGGGAGAGGACGAGCAGTACTTC
CDR3 protein: CASSIGRLAGEDEQYF

V gene: TRBV5-1
J gene: TRBJ2-7
D gene: NA
clone size: NA
CDR3 DNA: TGCGCCAGCAGCTTGGAAGGGGGGGATGAGCAGTACTTC
CDR3 protein: CASSLEGGDEQYF

V gene: TRBV18
J gene: TRBJ2-2
D gene: TRBD1
clone size: NA
CDR3 DNA: TGTGCCAGCGCTCCCGGGACAGTGAACACCGGGGAGCTGTTTTTT
CDR3 protein: CASAPGTVNTGELFF

V gene: TRBV3-1/TRBV3-2
J gene: TRBJ1-2
D gene: NA
clone size: few
CDR3 DNA: TGTGCCAGCAGTTCTGGGACACAGCTCCCTACTGGCTATGGCTACACCTTC
CDR3 protein: CASSSGTQLPTGYGYTF

V gene: TRBV27
J gene: TRBJ1-2
D gene: NA
clone size: NA
CDR3 DNA: TGTGCCAGCAGTTCCCCCCCCGGGAGGGACCCAGGGGTATATGGCTACACCTTC
CDR3 protein: CASSSPPGRDPGVYGYTF

V gene: TRBV7-9
J gene: TRBJ2-1
D gene: TRBD1
clone size: NA
CDR3 DNA: TGTGCCAGCAGCATTGGGACAGGGTCGAATGAGCAGTTCTTC
CDR3 protein: CASSIGTGSNEQFF

V gene: TRBV6-1
J gene: TRBJ1-5
D gene: TRBD1
clone size: NA
CDR3 DNA: TGTGCCAGCAGTGAGGACAGGGGACCCAATCAGCCCCAGCATTTT
CDR3 protein: CASSEDRGPNQPQHF